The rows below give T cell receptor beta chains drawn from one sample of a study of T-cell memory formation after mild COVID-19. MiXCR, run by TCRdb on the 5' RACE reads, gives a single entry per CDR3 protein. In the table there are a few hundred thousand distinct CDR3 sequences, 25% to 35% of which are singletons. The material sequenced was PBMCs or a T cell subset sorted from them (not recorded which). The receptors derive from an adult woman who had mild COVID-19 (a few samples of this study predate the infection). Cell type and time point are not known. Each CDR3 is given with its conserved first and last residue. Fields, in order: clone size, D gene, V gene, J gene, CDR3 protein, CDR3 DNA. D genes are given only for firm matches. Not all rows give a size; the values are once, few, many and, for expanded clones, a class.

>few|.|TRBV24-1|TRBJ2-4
CATSENRGGKNIQYF
TGTGCCACCAGTGAAAACCGGGGTGGCAAAAACATTCAGTACTTC
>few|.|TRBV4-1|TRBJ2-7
CASSPAPGVGYEQYF
TGCGCCAGCAGCCCTGCCCCAGGGGTGGGGTACGAGCAGTACTTC
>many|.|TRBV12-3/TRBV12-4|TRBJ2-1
CASSLVERSEQFF
TGTGCCAGCAGTTTAGTGGAGCGTTCTGAGCAGTTCTTC
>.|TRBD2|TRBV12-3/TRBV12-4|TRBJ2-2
CASSATSGRYTGELFF
TGTGCCAGCAGTGCCACTAGCGGGAGATACACCGGGGAGCTGTTTTTT
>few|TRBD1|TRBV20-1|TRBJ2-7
CSARDSLTYEQYF
TGCAGTGCCAGGGACAGCTTGACCTACGAGCAGTACTTC
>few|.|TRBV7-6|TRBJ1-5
CASSLLGSNQPQHF
TGTGCCAGCAGCTTACTGGGGAGCAATCAGCCCCAGCATTTT
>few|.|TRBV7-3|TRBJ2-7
CASSLTALGEQYF
TGTGCCAGCAGCTTAACCGCCTTGGGCGAGCAGTACTTC
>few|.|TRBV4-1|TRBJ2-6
CASSQVGTGANVLTF
TGCGCCAGCAGCCAAGTCGGGACAGGGGCCAACGTCCTGACTTTC
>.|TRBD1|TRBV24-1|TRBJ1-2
CATSRTGDLQGGYTF
TGTGCCACCAGCCGGACAGGGGATCTCCAGGGCGGCTACACCTTC
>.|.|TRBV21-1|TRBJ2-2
CASSGRPGSGNASGELFF
TGTGCCAGCAGCGGGAGACCTGGGTCAGGGAACGCTTCGGGGGAGCTGTTTTTT
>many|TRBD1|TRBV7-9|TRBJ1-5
CASSLGTGRQPQHF
TGTGCCAGCAGCTTAGGGACAGGGCGTCAGCCCCAGCATTTT
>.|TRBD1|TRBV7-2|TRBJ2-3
CASSDRVADTQYF
TGTGCCAGCAGCGACAGGGTCGCAGATACGCAGTATTTT
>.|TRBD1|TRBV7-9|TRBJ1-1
CASSGEGQGGTEAFF
TGTGCCAGCAGCGGAGAGGGACAGGGGGGCACTGAAGCTTTCTTT
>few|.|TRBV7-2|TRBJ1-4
CASSYRVPNEKLFF
TGTGCCAGCAGCTACAGGGTGCCAAATGAAAAACTGTTTTTT
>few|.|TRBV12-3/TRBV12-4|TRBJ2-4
CASSTLGQLAKNIQYF
TGTGCCAGCAGCACACTGGGACAACTAGCCAAAAACATTCAGTACTTC
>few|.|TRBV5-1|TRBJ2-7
CASKTYEARYEQYF
TGCGCCAGCAAAACTTACGAGGCCCGCTACGAGCAGTACTTC
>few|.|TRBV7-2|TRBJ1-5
CASSFHGRNQPQHF
TGTGCCAGCAGCTTTCATGGGCGGAATCAGCCCCAGCATTTT
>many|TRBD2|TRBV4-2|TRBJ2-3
CASSLLLASGQSTDTQYF
TGTGCCAGCAGCCTGCTACTCGCTAGCGGGCAAAGCACAGATACGCAGTATTTT
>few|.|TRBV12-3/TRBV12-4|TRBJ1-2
CASSPTGESYGYTF
TGTGCCAGCAGTCCGACAGGAGAATCCTATGGCTACACCTTC
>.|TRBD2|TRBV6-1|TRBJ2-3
CASRLAGGRVDTQYF
TGTGCCAGCAGACTAGCGGGAGGCCGCGTAGATACGCAGTATTTT
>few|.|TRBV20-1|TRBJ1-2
CSAPGSTGPSGYTF
TGCAGTGCTCCTGGGTCCACAGGACCTTCTGGCTACACCTTC
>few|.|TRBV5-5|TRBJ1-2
CASSPRAVPYGYTF
TGTGCCAGCAGCCCCCGTGCGGTTCCCTATGGCTACACCTTC
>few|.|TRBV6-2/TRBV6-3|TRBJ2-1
CASSYTWTGNEQFF
TGTGCCAGCAGTTACACCTGGACGGGCAATGAGCAGTTCTTC
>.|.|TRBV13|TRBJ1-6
CASSLSSTGRNSPLHF
TGTGCCAGCAGCTTATCTTCAACAGGGAGAAATTCACCCCTCCACTTT
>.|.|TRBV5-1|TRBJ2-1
CASSYQGPYNEQFF
TGCGCCAGCTCCTATCAAGGGCCCTACAATGAGCAGTTCTTC
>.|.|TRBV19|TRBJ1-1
CASRETGTGNTEAFF
TGTGCCAGTAGGGAAACAGGGACGGGGAACACTGAAGCTTTCTTT
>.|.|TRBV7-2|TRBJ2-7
CASSFRDTLYEQYF
TGTGCCAGCAGCTTTAGGGACACCCTCTACGAGCAGTACTTC
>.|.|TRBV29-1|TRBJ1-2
CSVAGDGYTF
TGCAGCGTTGCAGGGGATGGCTACACCTTC
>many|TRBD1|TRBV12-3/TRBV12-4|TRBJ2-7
CASSFGTGGEQYF
TGTGCCAGCAGTTTCGGGACAGGGGGCGAGCAGTACTTC